This T cell receptor (beta chain) was identified during a study of OX40 agonist ivuxolimab in advanced cancers. About the study: Partial responses were seen in three patients, one with hepatocellular carcinoma and two with cutaneous melanoma.

To note about this clone: Its antigen is undetermined.

The method was immunoSEQ multiplex PCR; TCRdb's version includes in-frame clones alone and lacks a portion of them. Here the sample spans over 65,000 clones, 90% being singletons. V shed 2 bases and J shed 3 bases, with 8 bases lying between them. The CDR3 loop spans 14 amino acids. From germline, CDR1 is MDHEN and CDR2 SYDVKM. Whole-study results and caveats: With doses of 0.1-3.0 mg/kg, partial responders showed among the lowest clonal expansion. The mean number of expanded clones was higher in CD8+ T cells than in CD4+. Determination of antigen specificity was not performed for the expanded peripheral T cells.

The sequence was collected from an adult with an advanced solid tumor such as melanoma, head and neck, liver or kidney cancer. The input for sequencing was CD4+ or CD8+ T cells sorted from blood, taken in a trial of the OX40 agonist ivuxolimab. V and J are TRBV28 and TRBJ2-1; D not resolved. The CDR3 coding sequence is TGTGCCAGCAGTTTAGGACCTGGCTACAATGAGCAGTTCTTC. Amino acids: CASSLGPGYNEQFF. The entire variable domain, with the rest obtained from reference TRBV28 and TRBJ2-1, is as follows: DVKVTQSSRYLVKRTGEKVFLECVQDMDHENMFWYRQDPGLGLRLIYFSYDVKMKEKGDIPEGYSVSREKKERFSLILESASTNQTSMYLCASSLGPGYNEQFFGPGTRLTVL.